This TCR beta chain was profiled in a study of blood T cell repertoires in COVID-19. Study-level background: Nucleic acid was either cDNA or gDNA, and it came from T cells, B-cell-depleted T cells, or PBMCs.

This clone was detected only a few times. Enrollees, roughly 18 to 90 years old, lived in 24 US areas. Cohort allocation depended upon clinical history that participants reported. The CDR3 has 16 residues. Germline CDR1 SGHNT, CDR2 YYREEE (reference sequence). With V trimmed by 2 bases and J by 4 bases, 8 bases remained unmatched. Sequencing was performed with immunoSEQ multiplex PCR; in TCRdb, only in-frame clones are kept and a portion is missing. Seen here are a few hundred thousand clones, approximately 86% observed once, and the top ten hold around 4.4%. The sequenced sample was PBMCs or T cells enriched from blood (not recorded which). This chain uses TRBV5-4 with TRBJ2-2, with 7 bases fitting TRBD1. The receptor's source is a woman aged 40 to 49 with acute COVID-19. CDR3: CASSFFDRAGTGELFF. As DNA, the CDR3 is TGTGCCAGCAGCTTCTTCGACAGGGCCGGCACCGGGGAGCTGTTTTTT.